Below, one T cell receptor beta chain is given with its context. Sequenced by immunoSEQ multiplex PCR; TCRdb stores in-frame clones only, minus some. Among under 70,000 clones, roughly 89% were seen once, and the ten largest hold 2.2%. The entry originates in a study of T cell changes during pregnancy in multiple sclerosis. Per the germline V gene, CDR1 is SGHTS and CDR2 is YDEGEE. Trimming removed 4 bases from V and 8 bases from J; junction bases left unmatched: 4. The CDR3 length is 14 residues. The source was peripheral blood, collected in the third trimester of pregnancy. The chain couples TRBV5-8 to TRBJ1-4, with 11 bases lining up with TRBD1. The receptor was isolated from a female donor in good health, enrolled as a control in a pregnancy study. The CDR3 region is CASSPDRGREKLFF. DNA for the CDR3: TGTGCCAGCAGCCCGGACAGGGGGCGGGAAAAACTGTTTTTT.